The 26 T cell receptor beta chains below all came from one sample that was sequenced in a study of control samples from healthy donors and cancer patients. The data were produced by immunoSEQ multiplex PCR, yet TCRdb's version contains in-frame clones alone and is incomplete. The table lists 130,000 or so clones, 85% to 95% of them singletons. The sequenced sample consisted of PBMCs. These TCRs come from a man aged 60 to 69 with colorectal cancer.

The count of this clone is one. V usage is TRBV27 and J usage is TRBJ1-2; TRBD1 matches 8 bases. Per the germline V gene, CDR1 is MNHEY and CDR2 is SMNVEV (reference sequence). Unmatched junction bases numbered 5, after V lost 6 bases and J lost 2 bases. This CDR3 has 14 amino acids. CDR3 DNA sequence: TGTGCCAGCAGCTTAAACAGGGGGAACTATGGCTACACCTTC. This encodes CASSLNRGNYGYTF.

The chain carries TRBV18 and TRBJ1-2, with 7 positions matching TRBD1. Germline lookup yields CDR1 KGHSH and CDR2 LQKENI. This CDR3 is built from 16 residues. Trimming at V came to 2 bases and at J to 0 bases, leaving 6 bases not matched to a gene. The CDR3 protein is CASSPARQGANYGYTF. As DNA, the CDR3 is TGTGCCAGCTCACCAGCGAGACAGGGAGCTAACTATGGCTACACCTTC.

The rearrangement uses TRBV2 and TRBJ1-5; D might be TRBD1 (6 bases). The V end was cut by 6 bases, the J end by 2 bases, with 17 bases between. Germline CDR1 SNHLY, CDR2 FYNNEI. The length of the CDR3 is 16 residues. CDR3 residues: CASSPEGVLGNQPQHF. The CDR3 region has the DNA TGTGCCAGCAGCCCAGAGGGGGTTTTGGGCAATCAGCCCCAGCATTTT.

The V gene is TRBV3-1 (or the pseudogene TRBV3-2), the J gene TRBJ1-1, with TRBD1 matching over 7 bases. Germline CDR1 LGHDT, CDR2 YNNKEL (reference sequence). CDR3 length: 15 amino acids. J lost 1 base, V lost 4 bases, and 6 bases had no gene match. The DNA for the CDR3 is TGTGCCAGCAGCCTACGACAGGGCCAGAACACTGAAGCTTTCTTT. Protein sequence: CASSLRQGQNTEAFF.

The chain links TRBV5-1 to TRBJ2-2, with D maybe TRBD2 (7 bases). The CDR3 totals 17 residues. Germline CDR1 SGHRS, CDR2 YFSETQ. With 0 bases removed from V and 2 bases from J, the gap between germline ends came to 14 bases. CDR3 region: CASSLVWGGRNTGELFF. The CDR3 nucleotides read TGCGCCAGCAGCTTGGTTTGGGGGGGCCGAAACACCGGGGAGCTGTTTTTT.

This chain joins TRBV5-6 and TRBJ2-3; 13 positions agree with TRBD2. The CDR3 totals 15 residues. Germline V lookup: CDR1 SGHDT, CDR2 YYEEEE. The V segment lost 4 bases and the J segment 9 bases; nucleotides outside the gene matches: 8. The CDR3 is CASSPPTSGGATQYF. CDR3 nucleotide sequence: TGTGCCAGCAGCCCCCCAACTAGCGGGGGGGCAACGCAGTATTTT.

The chain joins TRBV19 to TRBJ2-5; tentatively, D is TRBD1 (5 bases). The germline V and J ends were trimmed by 5 bases and 2 bases, with 9 bases remaining between them. The CDR3 length is 13 residues. Germline V gene data show CDR1 as LNHDA and CDR2 as SQIVND (reference sequence). CDR3 coding DNA: TGTGCCAGTAGTCCCCAGGGACAAGAGACCCAGTACTTC. Translation: CASSPQGQETQYF.

V is TRBV9 and J is TRBJ1-4; perhaps TRBD1 as D (5 bases). Germline CDR1 and CDR2: SGDLS and YYNGEE. The CDR3 contains 14 residues. Trimming pared 0 bases from V and 7 bases from J, leaving 10 bases between. The CDR3 bases are TGTGCCAGCAGCGTAGGGCAGGGAAGTGAAAAACTGTTTTTT. Translating it yields CASSVGQGSEKLFF.

The genes are TRBV29-1 and TRBJ2-5, with 8 bases that match TRBD2. V lost 4 bases and J lost 2; bases outside the gene matches: 6. This CDR3 comprises 14 residues. CDR1 is SQVTM and CDR2 is ANQGSEA in the germline V gene. CDR3 nucleotide sequence: TGCAGCGTTGGGAGAGCGGGGGTTCAAGAGACCCAGTACTTC. This translates into CSVGRAGVQETQYF.

The V call is TRBV10-1, the J call TRBJ2-7; D is possibly TRBD1 or TRBD2 (5 bases each). This CDR3 is built from 13 residues. Germline CDR1 reads WNHNN; CDR2 reads SYGVQD (reference sequence). Between the trimmed V and J ends, which lost 3 bases and 5 bases, there was a span of 11 bases. DNA of the CDR3: TGCGCCAGCAGTGAAGGGACGCAGCACGAGCAGTACTTC. It specifies CASSEGTQHEQYF.

V and J are TRBV13 and TRBJ2-5, with 8 nucleotides matching TRBD2. Trimming at V came to 2 bases and at J to 2 bases, leaving 1 base not matched to a gene. This CDR3 has 14 amino acids. Germline CDR1 PRHDT, CDR2 FYEKMQ (reference sequence). In nucleotides, the CDR3 is TGTGCCAGCAGCTTACGGGGGGGGCAAGAGACCCAGTACTTC. Protein sequence: CASSLRGGQETQYF.

The V gene is TRBV5-4, the J gene TRBJ1-1; the match to TRBD1 covers 7 bases. Germline loops: CDR1 SGHNT, CDR2 YYREEE (reference sequence). This CDR3 is built from 16 residues. V was clipped by 6 bases and J by 4 bases; unmatched bases: 15. Here the CDR3 reads CASTEKPTGAVTEAFF. The CDR3 DNA reads as TGTGCCAGCACCGAAAAACCTACAGGGGCGGTCACTGAAGCTTTCTTT.

The genes are TRBV18 and TRBJ2-1; D is undetermined. V dropped 6 bases and J dropped 3 bases, with 18 bases sitting between them. The CDR3 length is 16 residues. Germline CDR1 KGHSH, CDR2 LQKENI. The CDR3 region is CASSPFDGSLYNEQFF. In nucleotides, the CDR3 is TGTGCCAGCTCTCCCTTCGACGGCTCCCTCTACAATGAGCAGTTCTTC. The full variable domain, rest sourced from reference TRBV18 and TRBJ2-1, is NAGVMQNPRHLVRRRGQEARLRCSPMKGHSHVYWYRQLPEEGLKFMVYLQKENIIDESGMPKERFSAEFPKEGPSILRIQQVVRGDSAAYFCASSPFDGSLYNEQFFGPGTRLTVL.

This clone was found once. The V and J genes are TRBV25-1 and TRBJ1-3; D gene uncertain. The CDR3 contains 15 residues. The V gene's germline CDR1 is MGHDK and CDR2 SYGVNS. The V gene lost 4 bases and the J gene lost 0 bases, with 10 bases spanning the gap. DNA of the CDR3: TGTGCCAGCAGTGGGACGGTTAGCTCTGGAAACACCATATATTTT. This codes for CASSGTVSSGNTIYF.

The chain employs TRBV19 and TRBJ2-3, with 9 bases identical to TRBD1. In germline, CDR1 is LNHDA, CDR2 SQIVND (reference sequence). This CDR3 has 15 amino acids. Trimming took 5 bases from V and 5 from J; bases not matched to a gene: 8. CDR3 residues: CASSFGTGSGDTQYF. For the CDR3, the DNA is TGTGCCAGTAGTTTCGGGACAGGGAGTGGAGATACGCAGTATTTT.

The CDR3 here is CASSYSGTYTGELFF. CDR3 nucleotide sequence: TGTGCCAGCAGTTATTCCGGGACCTACACCGGGGAGCTGTTTTTT. This chain uses TRBV6-6 with TRBJ2-2; D could derive from TRBD1 or TRBD2 (5 bases each). This CDR3 has 15 amino acids. From germline, CDR1 is MNHNY and CDR2 SVGAGI (reference sequence). Trimming removed 3 bases from V and 3 bases from J, with 11 bases in between.

The chain couples TRBV18 to TRBJ2-4; D unclear. The V end was cut by 3 bases, the J end by 0 bases, with 9 bases between. This CDR3 has 15 amino acids. The germline CDR1 and CDR2 sequences are KGHSH and LQKENI. The CDR3 loop reads CASSPYQLAKNIQYF. As DNA, the CDR3 is TGTGCCAGCTCACCCTACCAACTAGCCAAAAACATTCAGTACTTC.

This clone was counted between two and nine times. The chain employs TRBV27 and TRBJ2-7; TRBD1 matches at 8 bases. The V segment lost 5 bases and the J segment 5 bases; nucleotides outside the gene matches: 8. CDR3 size: 14 residues. CDR1 is MNHEY and CDR2 is SMNVEV in the germline V gene (reference sequence). In DNA form, the CDR3 reads TGTGCCAGCAGTCCATGGACAGGGATCGACGAGCAGTACTTC. Translating gives CASSPWTGIDEQYF.

The chain uses TRBV7-9 and TRBJ1-2; a possible D gene is TRBD1 (5 bases). The CDR3 is made up of 13 amino acids. CDR1 SEHNR and CDR2 FQNEAQ come from the germline V gene (reference sequence). V was trimmed by 4 bases and J by 5 bases, leaving 11 bases between them. The CDR3 nucleotides read TGTGCCAGCAGCTCCACAGGAGTTTATGGCTACACCTTC. Amino acid sequence: CASSSTGVYGYTF.

CDR3 in amino acids: CASSPMGSSYNEQFF. DNA of the CDR3: TGTGCCAGCAGCCCCATGGGGAGCTCCTACAATGAGCAGTTCTTC. This chain joins TRBV7-9 and TRBJ2-1, with D possibly TRBD2 on 5 matching bases. The CDR3 runs 15 residues. V was clipped by 5 bases and J by 0 bases, with 11 bases between them. Germline assignment: CDR1 SEHNR and CDR2 FQNEAQ (reference sequence).

This clone has a handful of counts. This chain links TRBV18 with TRBJ1-5; TRBD1 is a possible D gene (5 bases). V shed 5 bases and J shed 5 bases, with 10 bases lying between them. Germline V CDR1 and CDR2: KGHSH, LQKENI. This CDR3 has 13 amino acids. The DNA for the CDR3 is TGTGCCAGCTCAAGCCAGGGCCATCAGCCCCAGCATTTT. It specifies CASSSQGHQPQHF.

The V gene is TRBV2, the J gene TRBJ2-7, with no clear D. The CDR3 contains 12 residues. Looked up from germline, CDR1 is SNHLY and CDR2 is FYNNEI. V was pared by 5 bases and J by 4 bases, with 9 bases between. This chain's CDR3 is CASSTTDYEQYF. For the CDR3, the DNA is TGTGCCAGCAGTACGACGGATTACGAGCAGTACTTC.

V is TRBV7-9 and J is TRBJ2-2, with D tentatively TRBD1 or TRBD2 (6 bases each). CDR3 length: 15 residues. With 0 bases removed from V and 2 bases from J, the gap between germline ends came to 7 bases. The germline V gene has CDR1 SEHNR and CDR2 FQNEAQ (reference sequence). In nucleotides, the CDR3 is TGTGCCAGCAGCTTAGCGGGGGGCAACACCGGGGAGCTGTTTTTT. Translating gives CASSLAGGNTGELFF.

DNA for the CDR3: TGTGCCAGCAGCCCACTGACAGATAATTCACCCCTCCACTTT. It specifies CASSPLTDNSPLHF. J is TRBJ1-6 and V is TRBV9, with D maybe TRBD1 (5 bases). Trimming pared 4 bases from V and 5 bases from J, leaving 10 bases between. The CDR3 is 14 amino acids. Germline V gene sequence: CDR1 SGDLS, CDR2 YYNGEE. Filled out from reference TRBV9 and TRBJ1-6, the complete variable domain reads DSGVTQTPKHLITATGQRVTLRCSPRSGDLSVYWYQQSLDQGLQFLIQYYNGEERAKGNILERFSAQQFPDLHSELNLSSLELGDSALYFCASSPLTDNSPLHFGNGTRLTVT.

The J gene is TRBJ1-5, the V gene TRBV7-9, with 9 bases identical to TRBD1. The J segment lost 1 base and the V segment lost 5 bases, leaving 3 bases of the junction unmatched. Germline V gene data show CDR1 as SEHNR and CDR2 as FQNEAQ (reference sequence). The CDR3 loop spans 15 amino acids. The chain's CDR3 is CASSLDRGSNQPQHF. CDR3 nucleotides: TGTGCCAGCAGCCTCGACAGGGGGAGCAATCAGCCCCAGCATTTT.

The chain is built from TRBV4-3 and TRBJ2-7; D is possibly TRBD1 (7 bases). Trimming stripped 0 bases from V and 4 bases from J, with 16 bases between. CDR3 length equals 16 residues. Germline assignment: CDR1 LGHNA and CDR2 YSLEER. The CDR3 coding sequence is TGCGCCAGCAGCCAAGATTGGGGGGACAGACCTTACGAGCAGTACTTC. Its protein product is CASSQDWGDRPYEQYF.